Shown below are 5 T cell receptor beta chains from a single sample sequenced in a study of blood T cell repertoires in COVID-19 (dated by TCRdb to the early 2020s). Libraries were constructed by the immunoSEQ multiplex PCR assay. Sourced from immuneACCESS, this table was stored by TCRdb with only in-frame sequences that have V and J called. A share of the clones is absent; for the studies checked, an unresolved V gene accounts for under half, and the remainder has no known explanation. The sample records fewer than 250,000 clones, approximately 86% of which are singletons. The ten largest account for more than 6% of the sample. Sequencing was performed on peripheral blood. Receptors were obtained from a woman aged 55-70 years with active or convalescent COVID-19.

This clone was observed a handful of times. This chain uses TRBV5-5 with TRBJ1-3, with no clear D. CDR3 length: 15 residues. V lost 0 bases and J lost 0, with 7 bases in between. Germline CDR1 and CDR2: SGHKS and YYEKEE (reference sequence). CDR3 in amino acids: CASSLAGSSGNTIYF. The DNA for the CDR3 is TGTGCCAGCAGCTTGGCGGGTAGCTCTGGAAACACCATATATTTT.

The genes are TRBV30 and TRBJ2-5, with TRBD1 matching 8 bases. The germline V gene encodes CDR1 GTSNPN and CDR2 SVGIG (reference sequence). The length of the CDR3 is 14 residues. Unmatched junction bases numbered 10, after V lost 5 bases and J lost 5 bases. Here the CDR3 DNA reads TGTGCCTGGGAACAGGGGGGTAGAGTGGAGACCCAGTACTTC. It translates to CAWEQGGRVETQYF.

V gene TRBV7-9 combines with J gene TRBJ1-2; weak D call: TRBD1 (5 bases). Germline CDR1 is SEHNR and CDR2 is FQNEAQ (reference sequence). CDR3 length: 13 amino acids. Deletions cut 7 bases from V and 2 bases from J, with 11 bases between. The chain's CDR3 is CASTDRNNYGYTF. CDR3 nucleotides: TGTGCCAGCACCGACAGAAACAACTATGGCTACACCTTC.

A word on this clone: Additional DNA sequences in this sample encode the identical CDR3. The CDR3 reads CASSIMWQGASDGYTF. In DNA form, the CDR3 reads TGTGCCAGTAGTATAATGTGGCAGGGGGCTTCGGATGGCTACACCTTC. The chain couples TRBV19 to TRBJ1-2, with 8 bases matching TRBD1. V shed 2 bases and J 6 bases; nucleotides not matched to a gene: 11. Germline V gene lookup returns CDR1 LNHDA and CDR2 SQIVND (reference sequence). The CDR3 loop spans 16 amino acids.

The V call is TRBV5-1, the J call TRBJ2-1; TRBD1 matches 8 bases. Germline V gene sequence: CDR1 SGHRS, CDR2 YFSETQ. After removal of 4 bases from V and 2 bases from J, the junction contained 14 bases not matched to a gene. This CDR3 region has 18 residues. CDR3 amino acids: CASSTTGLGTGPYNEQFF. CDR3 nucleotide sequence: TGCGCCAGCAGCACCACGGGTTTGGGGACAGGACCCTACAATGAGCAGTTCTTC.